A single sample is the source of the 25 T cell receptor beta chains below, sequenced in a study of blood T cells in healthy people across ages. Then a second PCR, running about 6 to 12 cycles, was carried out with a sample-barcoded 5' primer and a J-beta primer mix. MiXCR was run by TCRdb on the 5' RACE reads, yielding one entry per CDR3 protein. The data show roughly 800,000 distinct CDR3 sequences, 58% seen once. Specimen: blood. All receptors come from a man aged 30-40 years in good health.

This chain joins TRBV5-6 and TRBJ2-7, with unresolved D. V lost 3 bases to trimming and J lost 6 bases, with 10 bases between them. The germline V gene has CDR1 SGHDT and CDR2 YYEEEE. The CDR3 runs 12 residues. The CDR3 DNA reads TGTGCCAGCAGCTCCCTACCTCTCGAGCAGTACTTC. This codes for CASSSLPLEQYF.

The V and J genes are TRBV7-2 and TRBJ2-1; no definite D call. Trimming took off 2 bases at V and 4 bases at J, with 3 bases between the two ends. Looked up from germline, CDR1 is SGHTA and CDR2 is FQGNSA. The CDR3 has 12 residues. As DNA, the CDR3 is TGTGCCAGCAGCTTAATGTACAATGAGCAGTTCTTC. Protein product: CASSLMYNEQFF.

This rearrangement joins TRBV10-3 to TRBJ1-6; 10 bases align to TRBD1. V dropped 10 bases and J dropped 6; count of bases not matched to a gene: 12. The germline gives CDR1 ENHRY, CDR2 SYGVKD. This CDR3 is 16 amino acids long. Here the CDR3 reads CATHPSGTGVNSPLHF. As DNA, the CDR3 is TGTGCCACCCACCCCTCCGGGACAGGGGTTAATTCACCCCTCCACTTT.

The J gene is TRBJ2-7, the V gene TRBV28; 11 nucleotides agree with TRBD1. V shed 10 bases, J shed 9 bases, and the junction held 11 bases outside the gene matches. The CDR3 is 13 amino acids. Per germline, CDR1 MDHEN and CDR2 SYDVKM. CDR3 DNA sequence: TGTGCCAACTCCCGGACAGGGGGCGCGAGGCAGTACTTC. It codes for CANSRTGGARQYF.

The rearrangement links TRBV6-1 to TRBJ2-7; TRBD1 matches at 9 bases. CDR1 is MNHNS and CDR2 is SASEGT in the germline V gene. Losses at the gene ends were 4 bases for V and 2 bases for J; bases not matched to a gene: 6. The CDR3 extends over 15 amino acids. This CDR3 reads CASSGDRVGAYEQYF. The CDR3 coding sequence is TGTGCCAGCAGTGGGGACAGGGTGGGGGCCTACGAGCAGTACTTC.

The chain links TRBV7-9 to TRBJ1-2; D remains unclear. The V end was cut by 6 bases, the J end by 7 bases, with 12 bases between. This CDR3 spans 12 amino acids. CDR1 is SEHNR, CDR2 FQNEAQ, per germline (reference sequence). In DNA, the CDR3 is TGTGCCAGCAGGACCAAGGGAGGTGGCTACACCTTC. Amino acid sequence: CASRTKGGGYTF.

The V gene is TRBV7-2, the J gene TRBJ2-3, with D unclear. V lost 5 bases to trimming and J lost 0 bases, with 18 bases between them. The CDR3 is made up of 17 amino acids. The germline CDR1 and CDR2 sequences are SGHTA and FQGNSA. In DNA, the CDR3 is TGTGCCAGCAGCAAACGCTGGTACGGCTCTAGCACAGATACGCAGTATTTT. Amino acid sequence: CASSKRWYGSSTDTQYF.

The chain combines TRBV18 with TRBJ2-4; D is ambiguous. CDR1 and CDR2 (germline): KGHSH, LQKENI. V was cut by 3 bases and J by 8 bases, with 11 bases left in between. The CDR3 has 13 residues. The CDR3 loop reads CASSPAVSDIQYF. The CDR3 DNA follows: TGTGCCAGCTCACCCGCGGTGTCGGACATTCAGTACTTC.

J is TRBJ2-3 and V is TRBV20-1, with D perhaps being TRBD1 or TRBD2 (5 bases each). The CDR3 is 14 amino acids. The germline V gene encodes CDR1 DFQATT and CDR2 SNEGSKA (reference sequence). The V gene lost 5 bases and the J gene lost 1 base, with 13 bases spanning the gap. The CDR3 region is CSAVPGRGTDTQYF. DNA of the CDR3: TGCAGTGCTGTCCCGGGACGGGGCACAGATACGCAGTATTTT.

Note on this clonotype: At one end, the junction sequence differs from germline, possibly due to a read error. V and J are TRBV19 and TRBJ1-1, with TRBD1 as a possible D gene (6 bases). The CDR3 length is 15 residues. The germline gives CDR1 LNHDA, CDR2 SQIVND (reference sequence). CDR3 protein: CASSPSGWGATEVFF. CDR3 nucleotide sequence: TGTGCCAGTAGTCCCTCTGGATGGGGGGCCACTGAAGTTTTCTTT.

CDR3 bases: TGTGCCAGCAGTCCCGCGGGCGTCGCGGATCAGCCCCAGCATTTT. Protein: CASSPAGVADQPQHF. The chain links TRBV7-9 to TRBJ1-5, with D unclear. V gave up 6 bases and J gave up 5 bases, with 17 bases separating them. The CDR3 is 15 amino acids. The germline V gene has CDR1 SEHNR and CDR2 FQNEAQ (reference sequence).

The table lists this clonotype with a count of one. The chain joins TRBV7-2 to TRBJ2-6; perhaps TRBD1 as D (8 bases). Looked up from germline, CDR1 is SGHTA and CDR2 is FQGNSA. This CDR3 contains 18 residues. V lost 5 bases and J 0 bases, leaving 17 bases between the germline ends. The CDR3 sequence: CASSLNRGGHSGANVLTF. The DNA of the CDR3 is TGTGCCAGCAGCCTTAACAGGGGGGGGCACTCTGGGGCCAACGTCCTGACTTTC.

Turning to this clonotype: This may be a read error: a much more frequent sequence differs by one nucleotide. CDR3 nucleotide sequence: TGTGCCAGCAGCTTACAGGGGTGTGGCTACACCTTC. Translated: CASSLQGCGYTF. The V gene is TRBV11-1, the J gene TRBJ1-2, with a possible D match to TRBD1 (6 bases). This CDR3 region has 12 residues. From germline, CDR1 is SGHAT and CDR2 FQDESV (reference sequence). V was trimmed by 2 bases and J by 7 bases, leaving 8 bases between them.

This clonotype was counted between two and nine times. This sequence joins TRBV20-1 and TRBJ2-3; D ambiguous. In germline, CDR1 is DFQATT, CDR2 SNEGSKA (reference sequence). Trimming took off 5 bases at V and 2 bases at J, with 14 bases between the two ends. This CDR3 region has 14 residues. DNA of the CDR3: TGCAGTGCTCCTAGTCCACAATACACAGATACGCAGTATTTT. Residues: CSAPSPQYTDTQYF.

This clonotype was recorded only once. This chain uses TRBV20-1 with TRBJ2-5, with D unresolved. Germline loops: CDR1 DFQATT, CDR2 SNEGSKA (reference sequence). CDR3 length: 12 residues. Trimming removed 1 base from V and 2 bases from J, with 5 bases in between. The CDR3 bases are TGCAGTGCTAGAGCCTTACAAGAGACCCAGTACTTC. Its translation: CSARALQETQYF.

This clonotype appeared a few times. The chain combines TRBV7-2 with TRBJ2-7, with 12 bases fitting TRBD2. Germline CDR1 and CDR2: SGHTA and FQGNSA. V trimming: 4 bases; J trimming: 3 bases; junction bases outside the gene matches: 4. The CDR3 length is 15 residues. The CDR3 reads CASSSLAGGRYEQYF. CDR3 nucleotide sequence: TGTGCCAGCAGCTCCCTAGCGGGAGGGCGCTACGAGCAGTACTTC. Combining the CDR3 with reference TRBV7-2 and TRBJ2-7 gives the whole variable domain GAGVSQSPSNKVTEKGKDVELRCDPISGHTALYWYRQSLGQGLEFLIYFQGNSAPDKSGLPSDRFSAERTGGSVSTLTIQRTQQEDSAVYLCASSSLAGGRYEQYFGPGTRLTVT.

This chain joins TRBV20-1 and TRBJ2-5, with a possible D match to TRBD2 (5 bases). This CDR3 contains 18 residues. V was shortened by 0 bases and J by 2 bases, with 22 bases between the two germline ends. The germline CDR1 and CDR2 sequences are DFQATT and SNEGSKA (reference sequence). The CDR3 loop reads CSARDTFGRRRPQETQYF. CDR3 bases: TGCAGTGCTAGAGATACATTCGGGCGGAGGAGACCGCAAGAGACCCAGTACTTC.

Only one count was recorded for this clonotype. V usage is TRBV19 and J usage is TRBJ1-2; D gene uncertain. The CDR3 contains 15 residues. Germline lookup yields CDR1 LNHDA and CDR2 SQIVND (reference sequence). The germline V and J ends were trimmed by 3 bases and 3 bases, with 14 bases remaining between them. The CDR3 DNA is TGTGCCAGTAGTATTCATGGGTTGTATGACTATGGCTACACCTTC. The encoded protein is CASSIHGLYDYGYTF.

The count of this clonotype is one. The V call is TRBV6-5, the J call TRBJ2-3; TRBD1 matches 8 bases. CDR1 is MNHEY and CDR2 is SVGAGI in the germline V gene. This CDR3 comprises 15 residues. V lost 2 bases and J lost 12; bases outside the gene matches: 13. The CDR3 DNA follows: TGTGCCAGCAGTTACAACGGCGCAGGGGGCGCCAACCAGTATTTT. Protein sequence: CASSYNGAGGANQYF.

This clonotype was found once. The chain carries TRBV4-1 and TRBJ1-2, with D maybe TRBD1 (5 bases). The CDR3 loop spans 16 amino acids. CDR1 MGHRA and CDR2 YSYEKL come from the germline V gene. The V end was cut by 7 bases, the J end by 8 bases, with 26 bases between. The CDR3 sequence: CASKRVLLGERGGYTF. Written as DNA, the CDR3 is TGCGCCAGCAAACGAGTTCTACTAGGGGAGCGGGGCGGCTACACCTTC.

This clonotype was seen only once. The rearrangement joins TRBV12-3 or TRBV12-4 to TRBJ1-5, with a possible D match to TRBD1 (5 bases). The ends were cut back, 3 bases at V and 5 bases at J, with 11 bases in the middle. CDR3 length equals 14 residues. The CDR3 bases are TGTGCCAGCAGTTTCCAGGGACGATATCAGCCCCAGCATTTT. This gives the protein CASSFQGRYQPQHF.

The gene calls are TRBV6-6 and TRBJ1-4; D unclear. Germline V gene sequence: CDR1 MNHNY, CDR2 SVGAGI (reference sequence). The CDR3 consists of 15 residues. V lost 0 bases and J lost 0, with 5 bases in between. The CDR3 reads CASSYSASTNEKLFF. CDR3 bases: TGTGCCAGCAGTTACTCGGCATCAACTAATGAAAAACTGTTTTTT.

CDR3 amino acids: CASSLAVTDYNEQFF. As DNA, the CDR3 is TGCGCCAGCAGCTTGGCGGTGACAGACTACAATGAGCAGTTCTTC. This chain connects TRBV5-1 to TRBJ2-1, with a weak D call TRBD1 (5 bases). Germline V gene sequence: CDR1 SGHRS, CDR2 YFSETQ. This CDR3 contains 15 residues. Trimming shortened V by 0 bases and J by 3 bases, and 10 bases separated the two germline ends.

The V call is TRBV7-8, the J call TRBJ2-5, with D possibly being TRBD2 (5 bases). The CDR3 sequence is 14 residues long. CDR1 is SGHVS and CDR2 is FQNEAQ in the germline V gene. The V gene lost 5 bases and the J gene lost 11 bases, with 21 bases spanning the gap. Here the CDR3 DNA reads TGTGCCAGCAGCCCTAGAAGAGGGTTCTATGGGCAGTACTTC. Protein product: CASSPRRGFYGQYF.

Here the CDR3 DNA reads TGTGCCAGCAGCCCCGGACGGACTTATGGCTACACCTTC. Translated, it gives CASSPGRTYGYTF. This sequence joins TRBV6-5 and TRBJ1-2; no clear D gene. Trimming shortened V by 6 bases and J by 5 bases, and 13 bases separated the two germline ends. The CDR3 is 13 residues long. Germline CDR1 and CDR2: MNHEY and SVGAGI.